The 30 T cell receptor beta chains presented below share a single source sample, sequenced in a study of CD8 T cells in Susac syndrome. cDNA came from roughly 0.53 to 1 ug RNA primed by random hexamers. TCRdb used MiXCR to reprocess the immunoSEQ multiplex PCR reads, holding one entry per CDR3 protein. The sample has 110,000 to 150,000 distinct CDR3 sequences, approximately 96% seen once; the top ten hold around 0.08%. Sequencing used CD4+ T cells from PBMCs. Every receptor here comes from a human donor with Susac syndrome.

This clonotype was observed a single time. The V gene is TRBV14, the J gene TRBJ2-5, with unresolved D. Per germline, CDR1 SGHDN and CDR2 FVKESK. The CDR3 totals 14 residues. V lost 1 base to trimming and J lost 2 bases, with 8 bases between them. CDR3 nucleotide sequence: TGTGCCAGCAGCCAAGCCCGGGCACAAGAGACCCAGTACTTC. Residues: CASSQARAQETQYF.

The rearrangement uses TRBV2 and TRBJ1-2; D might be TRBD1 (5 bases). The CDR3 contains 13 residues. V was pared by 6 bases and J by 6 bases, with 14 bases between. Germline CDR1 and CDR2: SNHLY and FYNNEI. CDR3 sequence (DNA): TGTGCCAGCAGCCCGGTTCAGGGTGATGGCTACACCTTC. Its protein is CASSPVQGDGYTF.

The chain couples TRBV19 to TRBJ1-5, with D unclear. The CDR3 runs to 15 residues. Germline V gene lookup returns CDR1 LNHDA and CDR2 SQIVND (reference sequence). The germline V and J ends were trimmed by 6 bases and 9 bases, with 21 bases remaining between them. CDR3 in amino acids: CASRNPRNNLAPQHF. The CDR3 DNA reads TGTGCCAGTAGAAATCCACGGAACAATCTGGCGCCCCAGCATTTT.

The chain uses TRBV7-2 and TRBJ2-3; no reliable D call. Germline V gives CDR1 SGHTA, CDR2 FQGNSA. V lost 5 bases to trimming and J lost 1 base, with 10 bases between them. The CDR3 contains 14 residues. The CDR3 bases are TGTGCCAGCAGCCCCCGGTGGGGCACAGATACGCAGTATTTT. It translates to CASSPRWGTDTQYF.

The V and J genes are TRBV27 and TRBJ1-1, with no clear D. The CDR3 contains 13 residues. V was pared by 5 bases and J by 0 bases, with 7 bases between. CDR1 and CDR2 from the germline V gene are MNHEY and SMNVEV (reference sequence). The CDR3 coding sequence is TGTGCCAGCAGTACTCAACTGAACACTGAAGCTTTCTTT. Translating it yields CASSTQLNTEAFF.

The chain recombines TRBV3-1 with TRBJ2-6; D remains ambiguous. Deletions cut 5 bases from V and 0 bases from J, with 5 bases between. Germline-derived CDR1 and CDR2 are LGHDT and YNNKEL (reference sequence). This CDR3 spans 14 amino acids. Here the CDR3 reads CASSYDSGANVLTF. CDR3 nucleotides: TGTGCCAGCAGCTACGACTCTGGGGCCAACGTCCTGACTTTC.

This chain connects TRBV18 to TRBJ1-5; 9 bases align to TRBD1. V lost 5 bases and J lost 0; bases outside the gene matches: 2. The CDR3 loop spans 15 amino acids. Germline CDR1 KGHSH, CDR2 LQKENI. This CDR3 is CASSGDRVSNQPQHF. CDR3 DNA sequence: TGTGCCAGCTCAGGGGACAGGGTTAGCAATCAGCCCCAGCATTTT.

CDR3: CATSRANREETQYF. The CDR3 coding sequence is TGTGCCACCAGCAGAGCCAACAGGGAAGAGACCCAGTACTTC. The chain joins TRBV15 to TRBJ2-5; the D gene is possibly TRBD1 (6 bases). CDR3 length equals 14 residues. Germline V CDR1 and CDR2: LNHNV, YYDKDF (reference sequence). With 1 base removed from V and 3 bases from J, the gap between germline ends came to 9 bases.

CDR3 loop: CASSSGTAQTTDTQYF. In DNA form, the CDR3 reads TGCGCCAGCAGCTCGGGGACAGCTCAGACCACAGATACGCAGTATTTT. The rearrangement joins TRBV5-1 to TRBJ2-3; 7 positions agree with TRBD1. The length of the CDR3 is 16 residues. J was trimmed by 2 bases and V by 3 bases; bases with no gene match: 9. CDR1 and CDR2 from the germline V gene are SGHRS and YFSETQ.

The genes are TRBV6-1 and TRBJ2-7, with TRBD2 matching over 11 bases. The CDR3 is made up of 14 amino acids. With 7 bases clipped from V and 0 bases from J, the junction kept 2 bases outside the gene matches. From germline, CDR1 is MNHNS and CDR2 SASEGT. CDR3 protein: CASTTSGSSYEQYF. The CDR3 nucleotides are TGTGCCAGCACTACTAGCGGGAGCTCCTACGAGCAGTACTTC.

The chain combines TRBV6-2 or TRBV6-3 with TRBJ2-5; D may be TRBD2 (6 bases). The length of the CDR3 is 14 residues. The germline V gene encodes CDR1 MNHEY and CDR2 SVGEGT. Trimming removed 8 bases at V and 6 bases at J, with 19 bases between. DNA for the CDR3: TGTGCCAGCTGGCGCGGGACTCCCCCCCAGACCCAGTACTTC. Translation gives CASWRGTPPQTQYF.

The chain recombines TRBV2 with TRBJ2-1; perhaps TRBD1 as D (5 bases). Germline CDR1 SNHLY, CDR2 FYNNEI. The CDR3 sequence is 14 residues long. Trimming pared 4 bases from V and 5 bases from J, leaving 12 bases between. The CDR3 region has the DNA TGTGCCAGCAGTGGTCAGGGTGGCCACAATGAGCAGTTCTTC. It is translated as CASSGQGGHNEQFF. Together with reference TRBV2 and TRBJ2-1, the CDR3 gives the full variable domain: EPEVTQTPSHQVTQMGQEVILRCVPISNHLYFYWYRQILGQKVEFLVSFYNNEISEKSEIFDDQFSVERPDGSNFTLKIRSTKLEDSAMYFCASSGQGGHNEQFFGPGTRLTVL.

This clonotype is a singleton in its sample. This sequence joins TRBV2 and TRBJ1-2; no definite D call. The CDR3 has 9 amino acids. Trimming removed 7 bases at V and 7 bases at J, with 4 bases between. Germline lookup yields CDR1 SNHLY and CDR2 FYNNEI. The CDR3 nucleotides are TGTGCCAGCAACCCTGGCTACACCTTC. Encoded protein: CASNPGYTF.

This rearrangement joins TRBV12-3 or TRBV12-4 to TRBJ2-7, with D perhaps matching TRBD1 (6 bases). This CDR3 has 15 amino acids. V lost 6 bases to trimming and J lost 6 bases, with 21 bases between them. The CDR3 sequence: CASSQSGTGLGEQYF. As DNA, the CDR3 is TGTGCCAGCAGCCAGTCGGGAACAGGGTTGGGCGAGCAGTACTTC.

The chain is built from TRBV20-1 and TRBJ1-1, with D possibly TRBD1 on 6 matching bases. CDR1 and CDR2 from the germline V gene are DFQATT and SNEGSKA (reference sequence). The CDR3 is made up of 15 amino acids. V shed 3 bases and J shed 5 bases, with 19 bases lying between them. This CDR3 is CSASGEGEGVTEAFF. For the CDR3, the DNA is TGCAGTGCTAGTGGGGAGGGGGAGGGAGTAACTGAAGCTTTCTTT.

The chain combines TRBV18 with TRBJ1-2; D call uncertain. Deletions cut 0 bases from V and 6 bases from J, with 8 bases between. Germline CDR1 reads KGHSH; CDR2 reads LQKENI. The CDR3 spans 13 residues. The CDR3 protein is CASSPPAGNGYTF. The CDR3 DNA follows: TGTGCCAGCTCACCACCCGCCGGAAATGGCTACACCTTC.

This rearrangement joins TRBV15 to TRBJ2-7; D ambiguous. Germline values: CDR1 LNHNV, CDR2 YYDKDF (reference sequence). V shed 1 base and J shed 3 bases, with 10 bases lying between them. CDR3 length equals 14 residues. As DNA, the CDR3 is TGTGCCACCAGCAGAGCGAAAGTCGGCTACGAGCAGTACTTC. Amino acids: CATSRAKVGYEQYF.

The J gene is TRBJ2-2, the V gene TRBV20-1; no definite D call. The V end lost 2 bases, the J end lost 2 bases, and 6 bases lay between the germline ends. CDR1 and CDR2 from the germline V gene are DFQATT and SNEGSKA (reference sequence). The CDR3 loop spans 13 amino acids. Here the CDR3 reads CSARHPNTGELFF. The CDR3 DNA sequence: TGCAGTGCTAGACACCCTAACACCGGGGAGCTGTTTTTT.

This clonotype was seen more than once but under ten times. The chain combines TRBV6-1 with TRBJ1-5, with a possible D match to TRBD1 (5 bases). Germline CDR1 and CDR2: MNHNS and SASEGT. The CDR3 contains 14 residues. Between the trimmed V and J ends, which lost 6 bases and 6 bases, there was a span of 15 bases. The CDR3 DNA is TGTGCCAGCAGCGGCGGCGGGGGAGGTCAGCCCCAGCATTTT. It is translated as CASSGGGGGQPQHF.

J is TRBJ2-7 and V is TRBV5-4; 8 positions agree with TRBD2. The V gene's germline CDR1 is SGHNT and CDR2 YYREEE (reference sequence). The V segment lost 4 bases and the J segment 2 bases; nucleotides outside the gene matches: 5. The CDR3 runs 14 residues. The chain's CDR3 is CASSGAGVPYEQYF. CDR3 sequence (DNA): TGTGCCAGCAGCGGAGCGGGAGTCCCCTACGAGCAGTACTTC.

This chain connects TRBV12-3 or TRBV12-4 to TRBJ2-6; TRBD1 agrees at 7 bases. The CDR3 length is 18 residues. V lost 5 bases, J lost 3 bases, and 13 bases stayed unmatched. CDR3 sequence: CASSTRTGYKVGANVLTF. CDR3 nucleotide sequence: TGTGCCAGCAGTACCCGGACAGGTTATAAGGTTGGGGCCAACGTCCTGACTTTC.

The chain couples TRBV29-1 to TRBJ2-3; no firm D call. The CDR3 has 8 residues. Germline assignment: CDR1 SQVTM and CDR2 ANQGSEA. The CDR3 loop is CSSDTQYF. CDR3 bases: TGCAGTTCGGATACGCAGTATTTT.

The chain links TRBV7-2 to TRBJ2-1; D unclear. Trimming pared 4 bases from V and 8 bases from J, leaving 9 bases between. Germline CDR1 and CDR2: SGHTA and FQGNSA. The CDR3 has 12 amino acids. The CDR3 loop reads CASSSRTDEQFF. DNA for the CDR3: TGTGCCAGCAGCTCCCGAACGGATGAGCAGTTCTTC. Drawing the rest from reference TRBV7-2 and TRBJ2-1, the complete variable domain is GAGVSQSPSNKVTEKGKDVELRCDPISGHTALYWYRQSLGQGLEFLIYFQGNSAPDKSGLPSDRFSAERTGGSVSTLTIQRTQQEDSAVYLCASSSRTDEQFFGPGTRLTVL.

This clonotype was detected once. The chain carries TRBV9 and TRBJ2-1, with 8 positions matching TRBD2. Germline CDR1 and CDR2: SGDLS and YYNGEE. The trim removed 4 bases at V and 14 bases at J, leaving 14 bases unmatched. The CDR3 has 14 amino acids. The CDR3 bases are TGTGCCAGCAGCCCCGGAGGGATGCGGGGGGAGGAGTTCTTC. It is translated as CASSPGGMRGEEFF. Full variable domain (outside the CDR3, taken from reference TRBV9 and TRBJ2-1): DSGVTQTPKHLITATGQRVTLRCSPRSGDLSVYWYQQSLDQGLQFLIQYYNGEERAKGNILERFSAQQFPDLHSELNLSSLELGDSALYFCASSPGGMRGEEFFGPGTRLTVL.

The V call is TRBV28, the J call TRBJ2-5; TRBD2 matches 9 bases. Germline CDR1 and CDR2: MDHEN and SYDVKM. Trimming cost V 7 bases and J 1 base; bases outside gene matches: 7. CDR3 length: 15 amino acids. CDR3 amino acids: CASKSLAGLQETQYF. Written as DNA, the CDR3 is TGTGCCAGCAAGAGCCTAGCGGGGCTCCAAGAGACCCAGTACTTC.

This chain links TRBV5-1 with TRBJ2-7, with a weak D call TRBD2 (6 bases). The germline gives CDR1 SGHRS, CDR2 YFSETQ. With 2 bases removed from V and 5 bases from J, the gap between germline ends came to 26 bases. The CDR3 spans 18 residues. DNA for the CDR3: TGCGCCAGCAGCTTACGATATTCCGTATTAGCGGACGTCCACGAGCAGTACTTC. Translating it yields CASSLRYSVLADVHEQYF.

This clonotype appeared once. This chain's CDR3 is CASSQGRGAYYGYTF. For the CDR3, the DNA is TGTGCCAGCAGCCAAGGTCGCGGGGCGTACTATGGCTACACCTTC. This rearrangement joins TRBV3-1 to TRBJ1-2; possibly TRBD1 for D (5 bases). The germline V gene encodes CDR1 LGHDT and CDR2 YNNKEL (reference sequence). The V end lost 1 base, the J end lost 3 bases, and 12 bases lay between the germline ends. CDR3 length: 15 residues.

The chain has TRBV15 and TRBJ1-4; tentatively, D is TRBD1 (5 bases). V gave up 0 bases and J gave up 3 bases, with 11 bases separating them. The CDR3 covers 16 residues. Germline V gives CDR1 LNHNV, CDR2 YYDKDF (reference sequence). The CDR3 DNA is TGTGCCACCAGCAGAGAAGGGGCAACAGCTAATGAAAAACTGTTTTTT. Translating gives CATSREGATANEKLFF.

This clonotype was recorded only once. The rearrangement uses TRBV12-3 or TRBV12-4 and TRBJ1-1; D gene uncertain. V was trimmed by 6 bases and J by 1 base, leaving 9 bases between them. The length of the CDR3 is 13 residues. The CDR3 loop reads CASRARENTEAFF. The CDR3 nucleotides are TGTGCCAGCAGGGCCCGGGAGAACACTGAAGCTTTCTTT.

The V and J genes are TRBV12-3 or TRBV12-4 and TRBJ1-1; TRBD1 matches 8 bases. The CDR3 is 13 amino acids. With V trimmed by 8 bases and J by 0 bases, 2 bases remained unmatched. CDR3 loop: CASRDRLNTEAFF. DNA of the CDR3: TGTGCCAGCCGGGACAGGTTGAACACTGAAGCTTTCTTT.